The clone carrying this T cell receptor (beta chain) was seen repeatedly, ten times or more. Its specificity is not known. This entry comes from a study of regulatory T cells in long-lasting Graves disease. Study-level findings and limits: There was favoring of TRBV28, TRBJ1-2 and TRBJ2-5 in persistent disease.

The authors built TCR beta libraries using iRepertoire HTBI primers and Arm-PCR of CDR3 regions. MiXCR, run by TCRdb on the multiplex PCR reads, gives a single entry per CDR3 protein. There are approximately 360,000 distinct CDR3 sequences in the sample; 12% occur only once, and 18% lies in the top ten. Time point described: newly diagnosed GD, antithyroid drugs for less than 3 months. RNA from PBMCs was the source of the TCR library. Trimming shortened V by 3 bases and J by 7 bases, and 18 bases separated the two germline ends. Germline V gene data show CDR1 as DFQATT and CDR2 as SNEGSKA (reference sequence). The CDR3 runs 15 residues. The same sample was also used in a study of T cells in Graves' hyperthyroidism and ophthalmopathy. That work contributes: Across 18 months, stable Graves' hyperthyroidism was marked by no progression to ophthalmopathy.

The clonotype originates from a woman aged 18-29 years with Graves disease. The sample was peripheral blood mononuclear cells (PBMCs), taken at new diagnosis, from a patient treated with antithyroid drugs. The chain employs TRBV20-1 and TRBJ2-2, with D maybe TRBD1 (5 bases). For the CDR3, the DNA is TGCAGTGCTAGTGATGGGGCGCATGTGGGCGGGGAGCTGTTTTTT. This translates into CSASDGAHVGGELFF.